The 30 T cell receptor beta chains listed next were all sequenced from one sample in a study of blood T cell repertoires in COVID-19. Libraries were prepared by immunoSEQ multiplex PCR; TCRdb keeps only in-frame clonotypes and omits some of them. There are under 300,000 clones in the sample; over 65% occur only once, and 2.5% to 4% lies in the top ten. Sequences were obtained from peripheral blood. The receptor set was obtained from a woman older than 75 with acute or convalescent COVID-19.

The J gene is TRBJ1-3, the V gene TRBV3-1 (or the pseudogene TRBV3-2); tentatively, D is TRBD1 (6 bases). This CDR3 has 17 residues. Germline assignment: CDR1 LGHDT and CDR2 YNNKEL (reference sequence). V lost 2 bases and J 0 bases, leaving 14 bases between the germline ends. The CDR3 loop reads CASSQWVGAGSGNTIYF. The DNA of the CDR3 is TGTGCCAGCAGCCAATGGGTGGGGGCCGGCTCTGGAAACACCATATATTTT.

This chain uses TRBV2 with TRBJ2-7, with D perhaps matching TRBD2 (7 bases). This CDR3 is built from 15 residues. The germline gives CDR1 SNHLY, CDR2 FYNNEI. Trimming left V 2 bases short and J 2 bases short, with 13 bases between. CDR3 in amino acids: CASSERGGLTYEQYF. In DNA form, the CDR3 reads TGTGCCAGCAGTGAAAGGGGGGGGCTGACCTACGAGCAGTACTTC.

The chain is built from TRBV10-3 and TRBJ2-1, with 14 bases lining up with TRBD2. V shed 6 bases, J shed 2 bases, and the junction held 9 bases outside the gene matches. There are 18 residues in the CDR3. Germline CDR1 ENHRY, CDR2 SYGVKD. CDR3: CAIRTGTSGSNAYNEQFF. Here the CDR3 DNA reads TGTGCCATCAGAACCGGGACTAGCGGGAGTAACGCCTACAATGAGCAGTTCTTC.

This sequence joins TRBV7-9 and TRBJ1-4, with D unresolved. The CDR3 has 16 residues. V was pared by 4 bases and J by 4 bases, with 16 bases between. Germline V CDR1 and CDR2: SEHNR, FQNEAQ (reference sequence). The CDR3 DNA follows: TGTGCCAGCAGCTATAGCAGCGCAGCCCTTAATGAAAAACTGTTTTTT. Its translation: CASSYSSAALNEKLFF. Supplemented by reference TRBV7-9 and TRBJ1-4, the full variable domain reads DTGVSQNPRHKITKRGQNVTFRCDPISEHNRLYWYRQTLGQGPEFLTYFQNEAQLEKSRLLSDRFSAERPKGSFSTLEIQRTEQGDSAMYLCASSYSSAALNEKLFFGSGTQLSVL.

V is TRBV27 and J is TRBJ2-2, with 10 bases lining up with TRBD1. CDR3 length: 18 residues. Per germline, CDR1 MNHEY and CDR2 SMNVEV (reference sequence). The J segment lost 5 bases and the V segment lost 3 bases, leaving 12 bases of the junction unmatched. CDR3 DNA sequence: TGTGCCAGCAGTTTTCTCGGGACAGGGGACGAACGGACCGGGGAGCTGTTTTTT. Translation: CASSFLGTGDERTGELFF.

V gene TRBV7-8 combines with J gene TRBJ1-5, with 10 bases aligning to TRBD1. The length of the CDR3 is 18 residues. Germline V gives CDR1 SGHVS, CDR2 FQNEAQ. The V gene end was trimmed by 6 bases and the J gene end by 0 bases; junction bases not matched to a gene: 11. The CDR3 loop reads CASRFGGTGVYSNQPQHF. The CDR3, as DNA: TGTGCCAGCAGGTTTGGCGGGACAGGGGTTTATAGCAATCAGCCCCAGCATTTT.

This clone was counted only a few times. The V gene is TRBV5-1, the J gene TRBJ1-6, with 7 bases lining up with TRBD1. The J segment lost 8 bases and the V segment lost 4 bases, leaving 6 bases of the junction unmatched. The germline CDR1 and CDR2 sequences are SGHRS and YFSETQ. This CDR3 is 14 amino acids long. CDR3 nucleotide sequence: TGCGCCAGCAGCGACGGACAGGTCGATTCACCCCTCCACTTT. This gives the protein CASSDGQVDSPLHF.

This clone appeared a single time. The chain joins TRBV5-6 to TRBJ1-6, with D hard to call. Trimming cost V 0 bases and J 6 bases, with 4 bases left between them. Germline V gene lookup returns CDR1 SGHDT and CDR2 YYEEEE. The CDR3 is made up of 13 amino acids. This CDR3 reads CASSLDGNSPLHF. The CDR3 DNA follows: TGTGCCAGCAGCTTGGACGGTAATTCACCCCTCCACTTT.

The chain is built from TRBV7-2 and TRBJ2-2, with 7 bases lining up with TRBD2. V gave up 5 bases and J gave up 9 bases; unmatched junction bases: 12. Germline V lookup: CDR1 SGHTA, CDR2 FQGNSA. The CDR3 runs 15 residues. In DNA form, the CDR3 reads TGTGCCAGCAGCCAATCCCGGACTAGTATTCGGGAGCTGTTTTTT. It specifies CASSQSRTSIRELFF.

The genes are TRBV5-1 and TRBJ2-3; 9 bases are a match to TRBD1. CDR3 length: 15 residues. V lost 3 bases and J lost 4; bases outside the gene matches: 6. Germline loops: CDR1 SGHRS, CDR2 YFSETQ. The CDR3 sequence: CASSWGQGGSDTQYF. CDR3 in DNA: TGCGCCAGCAGCTGGGGACAGGGTGGTTCAGATACGCAGTATTTT.

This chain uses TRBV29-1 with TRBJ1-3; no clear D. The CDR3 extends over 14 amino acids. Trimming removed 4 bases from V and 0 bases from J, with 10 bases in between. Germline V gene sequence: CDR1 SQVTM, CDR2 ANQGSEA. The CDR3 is CSVAPGSSGNTIYF. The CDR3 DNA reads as TGCAGCGTTGCCCCGGGGTCCTCTGGAAACACCATATATTTT.

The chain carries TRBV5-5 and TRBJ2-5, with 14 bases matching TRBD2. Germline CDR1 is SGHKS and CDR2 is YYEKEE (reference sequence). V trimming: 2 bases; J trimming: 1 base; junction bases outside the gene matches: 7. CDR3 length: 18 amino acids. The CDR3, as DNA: TGTGCCAGCAGCTTTCAGGGACTAGCGGGAGTGGGCCAAGAGACCCAGTACTTC. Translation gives CASSFQGLAGVGQETQYF.

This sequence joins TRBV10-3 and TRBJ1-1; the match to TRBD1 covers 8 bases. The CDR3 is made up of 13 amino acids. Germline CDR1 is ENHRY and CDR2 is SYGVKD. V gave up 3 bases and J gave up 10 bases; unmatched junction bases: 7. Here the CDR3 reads CAISDGQGGRAFF. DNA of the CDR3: TGTGCCATCAGTGACGGACAGGGAGGTAGAGCTTTCTTT.

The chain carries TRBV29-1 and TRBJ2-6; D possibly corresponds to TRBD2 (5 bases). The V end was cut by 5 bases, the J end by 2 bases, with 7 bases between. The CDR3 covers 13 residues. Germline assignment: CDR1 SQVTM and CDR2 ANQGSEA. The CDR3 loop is CSVTGTGANVLTF. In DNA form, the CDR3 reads TGCAGCGTTACCGGGACTGGGGCCAACGTCCTGACTTTC.

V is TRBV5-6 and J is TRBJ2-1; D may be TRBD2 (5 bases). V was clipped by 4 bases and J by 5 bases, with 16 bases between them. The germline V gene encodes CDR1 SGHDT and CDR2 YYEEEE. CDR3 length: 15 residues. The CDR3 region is CASSLRGRGDNEQFF. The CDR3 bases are TGTGCCAGCAGCCTTCGAGGTCGGGGTGACAATGAGCAGTTCTTC.

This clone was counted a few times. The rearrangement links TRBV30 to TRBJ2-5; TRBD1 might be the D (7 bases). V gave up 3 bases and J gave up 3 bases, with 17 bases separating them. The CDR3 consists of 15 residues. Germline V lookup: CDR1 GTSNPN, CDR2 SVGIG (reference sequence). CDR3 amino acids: CAWRGGQTKKETQYF. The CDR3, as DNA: TGTGCCTGGAGGGGGGGACAGACCAAGAAAGAGACCCAGTACTTC.

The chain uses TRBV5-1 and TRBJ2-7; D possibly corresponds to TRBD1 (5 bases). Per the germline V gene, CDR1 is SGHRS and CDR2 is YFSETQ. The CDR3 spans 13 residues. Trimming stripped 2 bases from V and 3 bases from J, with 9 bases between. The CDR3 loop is CASSFGHFYEQYF. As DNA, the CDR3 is TGCGCCAGCAGCTTCGGACATTTCTACGAGCAGTACTTC.

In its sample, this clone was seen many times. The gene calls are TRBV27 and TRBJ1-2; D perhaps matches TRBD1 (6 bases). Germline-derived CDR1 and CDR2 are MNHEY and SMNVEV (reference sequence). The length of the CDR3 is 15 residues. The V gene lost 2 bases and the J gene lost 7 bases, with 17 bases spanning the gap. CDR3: CASSLSLQGRGGYTF. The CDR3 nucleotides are TGTGCCAGCAGTTTAAGTTTGCAGGGGAGGGGTGGCTACACCTTC.

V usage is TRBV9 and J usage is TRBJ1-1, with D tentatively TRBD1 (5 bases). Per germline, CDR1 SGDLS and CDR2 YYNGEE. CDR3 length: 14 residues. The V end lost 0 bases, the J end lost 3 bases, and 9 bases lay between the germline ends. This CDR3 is CASSVEGVYTEAFF. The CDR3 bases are TGTGCCAGCAGCGTAGAAGGGGTTTACACTGAAGCTTTCTTT.

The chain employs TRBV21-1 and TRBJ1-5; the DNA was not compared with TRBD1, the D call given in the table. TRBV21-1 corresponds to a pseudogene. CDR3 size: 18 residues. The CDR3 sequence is CASSPRRVWTGDNQPQHF. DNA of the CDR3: TGTGCCAGCAGCCCCCGAAGGGTTTGGACAGGGGATAATCAGCCCCAGCATTTT.

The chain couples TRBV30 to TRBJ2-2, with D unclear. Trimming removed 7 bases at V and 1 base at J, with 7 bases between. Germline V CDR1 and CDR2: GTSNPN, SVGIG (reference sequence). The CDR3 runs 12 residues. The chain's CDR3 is CASDLNTGELFF. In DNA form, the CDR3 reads TGTGCCTCCGACTTGAACACCGGGGAGCTGTTTTTT.

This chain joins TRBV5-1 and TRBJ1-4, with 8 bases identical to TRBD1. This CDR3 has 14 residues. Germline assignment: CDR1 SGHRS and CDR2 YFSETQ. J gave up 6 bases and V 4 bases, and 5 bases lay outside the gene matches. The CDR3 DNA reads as TGCGCCAGCAGCCCGGGACAGGTGGATGAAAAACTGTTTTTT. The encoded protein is CASSPGQVDEKLFF.

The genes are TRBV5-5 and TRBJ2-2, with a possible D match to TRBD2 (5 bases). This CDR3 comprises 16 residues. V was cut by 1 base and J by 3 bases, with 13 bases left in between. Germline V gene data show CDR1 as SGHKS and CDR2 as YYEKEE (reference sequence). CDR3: CASSLQPTSHTGELFF. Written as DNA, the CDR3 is TGTGCCAGCAGCTTGCAGCCCACTAGTCACACCGGGGAGCTGTTTTTT.

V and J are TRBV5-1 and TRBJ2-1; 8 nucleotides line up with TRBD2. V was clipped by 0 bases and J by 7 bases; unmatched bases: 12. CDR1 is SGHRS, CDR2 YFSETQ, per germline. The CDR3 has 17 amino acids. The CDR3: CASSLETRAGAWNEQFF. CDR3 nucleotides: TGCGCCAGCAGCTTGGAGACTCGAGCGGGGGCCTGGAATGAGCAGTTCTTC. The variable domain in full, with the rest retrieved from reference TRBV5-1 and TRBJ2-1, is KAGVTQTPRYLIKTRGQQVTLSCSPISGHRSVSWYQQTPGQGLQFLFEYFSETQRNKGNFPGRFSGRQFSNSRSEMNVSTLELGDSALYLCASSLETRAGAWNEQFFGPGTRLTVL.

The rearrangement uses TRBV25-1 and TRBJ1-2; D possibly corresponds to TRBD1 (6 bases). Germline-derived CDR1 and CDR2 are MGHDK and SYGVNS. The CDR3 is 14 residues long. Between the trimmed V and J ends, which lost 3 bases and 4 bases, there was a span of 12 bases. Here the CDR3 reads CASSDSTGLYGYTF. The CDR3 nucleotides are TGTGCCAGCAGTGACTCTACAGGGCTCTATGGCTACACCTTC.

Here the CDR3 reads CASSSAQGRTSYTF. Here the CDR3 DNA reads TGTGCCAGCAGCTCGGCTCAGGGTCGAACGAGCTACACCTTC. The rearrangement uses TRBV5-4 and TRBJ1-2; possibly TRBD1 for D (5 bases). Trimming left V 3 bases short and J 9 bases short, with 18 bases between. Germline V gene sequence: CDR1 SGHNT, CDR2 YYREEE (reference sequence). The CDR3 extends over 14 amino acids. The whole variable domain, filled in from reference TRBV5-4 and TRBJ1-2, reads ETGVTQSPTHLIKTRGQQVTLRCSSQSGHNTVSWYQQALGQGPQFIFQYYREEENGRGNFPPRFSGLQFPNYSSELNVNALELDDSALYLCASSSAQGRTSYTFGSGTRLTVV.

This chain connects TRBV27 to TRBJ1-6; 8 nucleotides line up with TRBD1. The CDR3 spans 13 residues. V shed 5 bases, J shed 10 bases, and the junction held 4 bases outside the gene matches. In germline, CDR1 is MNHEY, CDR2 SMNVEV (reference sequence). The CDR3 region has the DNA TGTGCCAGCAGTCATCGACAGGGGTCACCCCTCCACTTT. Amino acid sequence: CASSHRQGSPLHF.

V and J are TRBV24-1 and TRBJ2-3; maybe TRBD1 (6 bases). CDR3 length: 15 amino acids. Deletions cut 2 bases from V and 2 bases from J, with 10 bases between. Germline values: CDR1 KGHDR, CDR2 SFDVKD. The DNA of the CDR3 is TGTGCCACCAGTGATTCTGGACAGTACACAGATACGCAGTATTTT. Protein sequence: CATSDSGQYTDTQYF.

The CDR3 coding sequence is TGTGCCAGCAGCCTACAGGGGGGGTCGGCCGAGCAGTACTTC. It encodes CASSLQGGSAEQYF. The chain links TRBV3-1 (or the pseudogene TRBV3-2) to TRBJ2-7, with TRBD1 as a possible D gene (8 bases). Per the germline V gene, CDR1 is LGHDT and CDR2 is YNNKEL (reference sequence). V lost 4 bases and J 6 bases, leaving 16 bases between the germline ends. The CDR3 is 14 residues long.

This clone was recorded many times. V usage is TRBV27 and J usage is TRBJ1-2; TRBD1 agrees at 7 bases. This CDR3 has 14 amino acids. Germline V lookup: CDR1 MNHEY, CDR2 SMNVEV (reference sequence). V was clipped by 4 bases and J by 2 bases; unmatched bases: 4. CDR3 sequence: CASSSTTGNYGYTF. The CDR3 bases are TGTGCCAGCAGTTCCACGACAGGGAACTATGGCTACACCTTC.